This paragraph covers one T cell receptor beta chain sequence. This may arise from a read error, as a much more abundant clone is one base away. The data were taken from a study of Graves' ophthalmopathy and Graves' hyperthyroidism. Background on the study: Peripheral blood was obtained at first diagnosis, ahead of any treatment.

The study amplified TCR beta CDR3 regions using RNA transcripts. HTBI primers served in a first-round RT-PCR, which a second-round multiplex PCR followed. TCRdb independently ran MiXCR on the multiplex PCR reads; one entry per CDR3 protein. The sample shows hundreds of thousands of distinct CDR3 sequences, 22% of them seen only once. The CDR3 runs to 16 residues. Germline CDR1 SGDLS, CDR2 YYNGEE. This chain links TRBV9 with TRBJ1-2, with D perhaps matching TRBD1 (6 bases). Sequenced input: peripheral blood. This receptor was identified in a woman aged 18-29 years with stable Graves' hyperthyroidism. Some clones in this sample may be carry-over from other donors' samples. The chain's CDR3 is CASSTQGGPPGNGDTF. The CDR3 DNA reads TGTGCCAGCAGCACTCAAGGGGGACCGCCAGGGAATGGCGACACCTTC.